These T cell receptor beta chains were read from a single sample in a study of T cell clones after liver transplantation. Data came from immunoSEQ multiplex PCR; TCRdb stores just in-frame clones and leaves some out. The sample shows more than 70,000 clones, 83% of them seen only once. Specimen: CD4+ T cells from blood, collected at the 22-month timepoint. The receptors come from a human patient who received a liver transplant. The graft donor may have contributed some T cells. Both conserved end residues are part of each CDR3. Each record gives: D gene, clone size, V gene, J gene, CDR3 DNA, CDR3 protein. A D gene is named only where the DNA matches it firmly. For some rows the clone size is stated as once, few or many, or as a class when expanded; others skip it.

NA	NA	TRBV7-8	TRBJ2-1	TGTGCCAGCAGCTTAAGGCTACCCTCCTACAATGAGCAGTTCTTC	CASSLRLPSYNEQFF
TRBD2	NA	TRBV14	TRBJ2-3	TGTGCCAGCAGCCAAGGTCTAGGGAGGGTAGATACGCAGTATTTT	CASSQGLGRVDTQYF
NA	NA	TRBV4-3	TRBJ1-5	TGCGCCAGCAGCCCCTCCCGGGGCTGGGGGGCAGGGCCCCAGCATTTT	CASSPSRGWGAGPQHF
TRBD1	NA	TRBV27	TRBJ2-7	TGTGCCAGCAGCCCGGACAGGAGCTCCTACGAGCAGTACTTC	CASSPDRSSYEQYF
NA	NA	TRBV4-3	TRBJ1-2	TGCGCCAGCAGCCAAGACTCCAGCCAGAACTATGGCTACACCTTC	CASSQDSSQNYGYTF
NA	NA	TRBV5-4	TRBJ2-3	TGTGCCAGCAGCCGGGACCCCCAAGCCCCAGATACGCAGTATTTT	CASSRDPQAPDTQYF
TRBD2	NA	TRBV7-2	TRBJ2-3	TGTGCCAGCAGCTTAGGTCTAGCGGGGGGTGGGGCAGATACGCAGTATTTT	CASSLGLAGGGADTQYF
NA	NA	TRBV7-8	TRBJ2-1	TGTGCCAGCAGCCCCCGTCTTCAGAGCTCCTACAATGAGCAGTTCTTC	CASSPRLQSSYNEQFF
NA	few	TRBV5-4	TRBJ2-7	TGTGCCAGCAGCTTGGGACCTCCCCTCGGCGAGCAGTACTTC	CASSLGPPLGEQYF
TRBD2	NA	TRBV7-7	TRBJ2-3	TGTGCCAGCAGCCGCGGGGTGGGCGGGGGGTCTGGCACAGATACGCAGTATTTT	CASSRGVGGGSGTDTQYF
NA	NA	TRBV6-5	TRBJ1-3	TGTGCCAGCAGTTCTGGTCGGGCAGATGGAAACACCATATATTTT	CASSSGRADGNTIYF
NA	NA	TRBV11-2	TRBJ1-1	TGTGCCAGCAGCTTAGGAGGTTGGGCTTTCTTT	CASSLGGWAFF
NA	NA	TRBV4-1	TRBJ2-4	TGCGCCAGCAGCCAAGATAGGGGGAGGAACATTCAGTACTTC	CASSQDRGRNIQYF
NA	NA	TRBV19	TRBJ2-3	TGTGCCAGTAGTCCGAGGGCCCGCACAGATACGCAGTATTTT	CASSPRARTDTQYF
TRBD2	NA	TRBV7-8	TRBJ2-3	TGTGCCAGCGCTGTAGCGCTAGCGGGAGTATATACGCAGTATTTT	CASAVALAGVYTQYF
NA	once	TRBV5-1	TRBJ2-7	TGCGCCAGCAGCTTGGGTGATGACTACGAGCAGTACTTC	CASSLGDDYEQYF
NA	NA	TRBV4-3	TRBJ1-2	TGCGCCAGCAGCCAAGATAGCAAGGGTCCCTATGGCTACACCTTC	CASSQDSKGPYGYTF
NA	NA	TRBV5-1	TRBJ1-1	TGCGCCAGCAGCTTGGGCCTGAACACTGAAGCTTTCTTT	CASSLGLNTEAFF
NA	NA	TRBV14	TRBJ1-4	TGTGCCAGCAGCCGTCGGGACGGTGCAACTAATGAAAAACTGTTTTTT	CASSRRDGATNEKLFF
TRBD2	NA	TRBV7-9	TRBJ2-3	TGTGCCAGCAGCTTATCCGCGGGGGGATGGGATACGCAGTATTTT	CASSLSAGGWDTQYF
TRBD1	NA	TRBV25-1	TRBJ1-2	TGTGCCAGCAGTGAATCGGGACAGGGGGCGGTTGGCTACACCTTC	CASSESGQGAVGYTF
NA	NA	TRBV4-1	TRBJ2-2	TGCGCCAGCAGCCAGGATGTGGGGGGGAACACCGGGGAGCTGTTTTTT	CASSQDVGGNTGELFF